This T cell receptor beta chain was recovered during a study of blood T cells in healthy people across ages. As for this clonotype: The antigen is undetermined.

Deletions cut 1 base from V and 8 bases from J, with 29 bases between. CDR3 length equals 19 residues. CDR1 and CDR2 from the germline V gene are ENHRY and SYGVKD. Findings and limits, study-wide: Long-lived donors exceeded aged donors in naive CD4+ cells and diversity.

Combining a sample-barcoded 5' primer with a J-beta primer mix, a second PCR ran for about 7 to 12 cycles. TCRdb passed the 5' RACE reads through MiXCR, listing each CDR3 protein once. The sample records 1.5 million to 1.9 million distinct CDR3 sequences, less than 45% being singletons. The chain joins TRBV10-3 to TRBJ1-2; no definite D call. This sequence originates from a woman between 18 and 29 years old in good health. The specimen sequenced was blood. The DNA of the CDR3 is TGTGCCATCAGTGAGTGGGTCGGGCCGGTGTTAGGTTCAGGCGGCGGCTACACCTTC. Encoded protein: CAISEWVGPVLGSGGGYTF.